The 3 T cell receptor beta chains below come from one sample, sequenced in a study of CD8+ T cells in alopecia areata. The sequencing template was cDNA reverse transcribed from extracted RNA. The protocol was immunoSEQ multiplex PCR, while the TCRdb copy is restricted to in-frame clones and leaves out a portion. The sample carries approximately 54,000 clones, about 96% recorded once. The sequences come from CD8+ T cells sorted from blood, collected at week 0. Receptor source: a human donor with alopecia areata.

The gene calls are TRBV5-6 and TRBJ2-1; 8 bases match TRBD1. There are 15 residues in the CDR3. From germline, CDR1 is SGHDT and CDR2 YYEEEE. V trimming: 3 bases; J trimming: 2 bases; junction bases outside the gene matches: 4. The CDR3 bases are TGTGCCAGCAGCTCCGGACAGGGCCCCTACAATGAGCAGTTCTTC. Translating gives CASSSGQGPYNEQFF.

The J gene is TRBJ2-5, the V gene TRBV21-1; the D call in the table, TRBD2, was not verified against the DNA. TRBV21-1 has pseudogene status. The CDR3 is 16 amino acids. The CDR3 reads CASSKGPGGRGETQYF. The CDR3 coding sequence is TGTGCCAGCAGCAAAGGCCCCGGGGGGCGAGGAGAGACCCAGTACTTC.

V gene TRBV14 combines with J gene TRBJ2-1, with 7 bases fitting TRBD1. Germline CDR1 is SGHDN and CDR2 is FVKESK. The ends lost 1 base at V and 13 bases at J; junction bases unmatched: 4. The CDR3 extends over 12 amino acids. The CDR3 sequence: CASSQAGTVQFF. In nucleotides, the CDR3 is TGTGCCAGCAGCCAAGCCGGGACAGTTCAGTTCTTC.